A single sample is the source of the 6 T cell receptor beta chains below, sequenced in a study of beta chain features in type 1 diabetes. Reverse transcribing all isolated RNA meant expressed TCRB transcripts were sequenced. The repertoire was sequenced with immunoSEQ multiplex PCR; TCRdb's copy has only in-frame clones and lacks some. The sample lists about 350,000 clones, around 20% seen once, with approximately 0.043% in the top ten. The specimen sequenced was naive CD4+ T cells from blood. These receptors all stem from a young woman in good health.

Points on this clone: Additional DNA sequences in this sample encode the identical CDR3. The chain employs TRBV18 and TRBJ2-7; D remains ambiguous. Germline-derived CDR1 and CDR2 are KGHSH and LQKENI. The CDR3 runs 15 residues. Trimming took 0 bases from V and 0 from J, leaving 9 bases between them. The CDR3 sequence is CASSPPSGSSYEQYF. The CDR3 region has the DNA TGTGCCAGCTCACCACCCAGTGGCAGCTCCTACGAGCAGTACTTC. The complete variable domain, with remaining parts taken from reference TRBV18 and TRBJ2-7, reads NAGVMQNPRHLVRRRGQEARLRCSPMKGHSHVYWYRQLPEEGLKFMVYLQKENIIDESGMPKERFSAEFPKEGPSILRIQQVVRGDSAAYFCASSPPSGSSYEQYFGPGTRLTVT.

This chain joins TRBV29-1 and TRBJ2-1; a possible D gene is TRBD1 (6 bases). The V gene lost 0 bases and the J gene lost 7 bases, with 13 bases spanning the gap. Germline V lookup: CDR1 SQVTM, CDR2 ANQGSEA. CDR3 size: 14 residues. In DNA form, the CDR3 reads TGCAGCGTTGAAGACCTATTCCAGGGGAATGAGCAGTTCTTC. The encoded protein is CSVEDLFQGNEQFF.

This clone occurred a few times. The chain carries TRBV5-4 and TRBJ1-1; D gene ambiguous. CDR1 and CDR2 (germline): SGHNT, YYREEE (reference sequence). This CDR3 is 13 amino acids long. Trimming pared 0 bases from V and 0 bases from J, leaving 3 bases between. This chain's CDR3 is CASSLVVNTEAFF. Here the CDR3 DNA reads TGTGCCAGCAGCTTGGTAGTGAACACTGAAGCTTTCTTT.

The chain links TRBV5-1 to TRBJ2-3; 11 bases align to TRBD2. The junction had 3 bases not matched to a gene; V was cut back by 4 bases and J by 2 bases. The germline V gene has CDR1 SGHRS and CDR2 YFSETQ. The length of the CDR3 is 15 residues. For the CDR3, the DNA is TGCGCCAGCAGCGCACTAGCGGGAGACACAGATACGCAGTATTTT. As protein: CASSALAGDTDTQYF.

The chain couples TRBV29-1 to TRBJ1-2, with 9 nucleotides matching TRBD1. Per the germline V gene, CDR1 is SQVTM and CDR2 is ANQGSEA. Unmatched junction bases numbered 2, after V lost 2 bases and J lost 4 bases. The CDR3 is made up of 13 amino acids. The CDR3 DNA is TGCAGCGTTGAACCACAGGGGGCCTATGGCTACACCTTC. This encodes CSVEPQGAYGYTF. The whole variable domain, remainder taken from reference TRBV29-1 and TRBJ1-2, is SAVISQKPSRDICQRGTSLTIQCQVDSQVTMMFWYRQQPGQSLTLIATANQGSEATYESGFVIDKFPISRPNLTFSTLTVSNMSPEDSSIYLCSVEPQGAYGYTFGSGTRLTVV.

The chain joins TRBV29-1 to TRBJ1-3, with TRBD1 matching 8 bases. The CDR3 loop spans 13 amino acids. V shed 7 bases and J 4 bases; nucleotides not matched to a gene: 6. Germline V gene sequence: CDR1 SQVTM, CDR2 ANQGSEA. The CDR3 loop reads CSAGQGPGNTIYF. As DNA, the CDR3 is TGCAGCGCCGGACAGGGCCCAGGAAACACCATATATTTT.